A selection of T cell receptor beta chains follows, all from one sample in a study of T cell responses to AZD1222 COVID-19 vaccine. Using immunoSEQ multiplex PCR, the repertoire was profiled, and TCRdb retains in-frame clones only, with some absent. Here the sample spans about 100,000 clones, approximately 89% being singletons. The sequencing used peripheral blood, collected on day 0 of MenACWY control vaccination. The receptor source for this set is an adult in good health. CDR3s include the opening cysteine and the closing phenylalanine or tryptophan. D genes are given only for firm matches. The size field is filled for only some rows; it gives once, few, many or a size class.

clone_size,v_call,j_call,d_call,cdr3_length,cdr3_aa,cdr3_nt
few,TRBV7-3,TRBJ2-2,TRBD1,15,CASSLRTGATGELFF,TGTGCCAGCAGCTTAAGGACAGGGGCCACCGGGGAGCTGTTTTTT
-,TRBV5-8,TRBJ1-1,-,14,CATSLGDLNTEAFF,TGTGCCACAAGCTTGGGAGACTTGAACACTGAAGCTTTCTTT
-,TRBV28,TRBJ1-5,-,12,CASSIDGQPQHF,TGTGCCAGCAGTATAGACGGCCAGCCCCAGCATTTT
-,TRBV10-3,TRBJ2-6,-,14,CAISESTGANVLTF,TGTGCCATCAGTGAGTCGACTGGGGCCAACGTCCTGACTTTC
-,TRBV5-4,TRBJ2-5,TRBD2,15,CASSSRTSGPQTQYF,TGTGCCAGCAGCTCCAGGACTAGCGGGCCTCAGACCCAGTACTTC
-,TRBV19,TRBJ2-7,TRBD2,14,CASSSSGSSYEQYF,TGTGCCAGTAGTAGTAGCGGGAGCTCCTACGAGCAGTACTTC
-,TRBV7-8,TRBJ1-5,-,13,CASSLDWEWPQHF,TGTGCCAGCAGCTTAGATTGGGAATGGCCCCAGCATTTT
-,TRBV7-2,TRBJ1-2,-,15,CASSLYGEPGVGYTF,TGTGCCAGCAGCTTATACGGTGAACCGGGCGTTGGCTACACCTTC
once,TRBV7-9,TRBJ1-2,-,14,CASSTGRGIYGYTF,TGTGCCAGCAGCACAGGGAGGGGGATCTATGGCTACACCTTC
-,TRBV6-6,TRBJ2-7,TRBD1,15,CASSPRQGRSYEQYF,TGTGCCAGCAGCCCTAGACAGGGAAGATCCTACGAGCAGTACTTC
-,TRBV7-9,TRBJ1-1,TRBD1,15,CASSLWGDRDTEAFF,TGTGCCAGCAGCTTATGGGGTGACAGGGACACTGAAGCTTTCTTT
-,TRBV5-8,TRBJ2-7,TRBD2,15,CASSFGLAGLYEQYF,TGTGCCAGCAGCTTCGGACTAGCGGGACTCTACGAGCAGTACTTC